This T cell receptor beta chain appears in the sequencing data of a study of T cell responses to AZD1222 COVID-19 vaccine. The assay was immunoSEQ multiplex PCR, and TCRdb's table has in-frame clones only and misses some. Of 74,000 or so clones in the sample, roughly 84% were seen once. Germline assignment: CDR1 PRHDT and CDR2 FYEKMQ (reference sequence). This CDR3 has 14 amino acids. The trim removed 5 bases at V and 8 bases at J, leaving 7 bases unmatched. The sequence was collected from an adult in good health. This material consisted of peripheral blood, taken on day 0 of AZD1222 vaccination. The gene calls are TRBV13 and TRBJ1-2; 11 bases line up with TRBD1. The CDR3 sequence: CASSAGQGALGYTF. The CDR3, as DNA: TGTGCCAGCAGCGCCGGACAGGGGGCGCTCGGCTACACCTTC.